The 16 T cell receptor beta chains given below trace back to one sample, sequenced in a study of T cell clonality in common variable immunodeficiency. Whole-study findings and limits: Common variable immunodeficiency TCR beta sequences reportedly had fewer deletions and N-nucleotide insertions.

Here immunoSEQ multiplex PCR was the method, and the copy in TCRdb shows in-frame clones only, minus some. This sample comprises more than 20,000 clones, none seen once only. Their cognate antigens are unknown. Specimen: peripheral blood mononuclear cells. The source of these receptors is a human donor with common variable immunodeficiency.

The sample holds many counts of this clone. The read gets to within 3 residues of the CDR3 end, and the germline J gene fills in the rest. The chain recombines TRBV7-3 with TRBJ1-2; D is possibly TRBD1 (5 bases). Germline assignment: CDR1 SGHTA and CDR2 FQGTGA. The CDR3 extends over 14 amino acids. Trimming pared 1 base from V and 5 bases from J, leaving 11 bases between. This CDR3 reads CASSLSPREYGYTF. Partial CDR3 DNA: TGTGCCAGCAGCTTAAGCCCCAGGGAATATGGC.

This clone was seen at least ten times. The CDR3 end is not reached by the read, which stops 3 residues before it; the germline J gene fills it in. The chain carries TRBV2 and TRBJ2-7, with D possibly being TRBD2 (6 bases). The CDR3 extends over 14 amino acids. V lost 3 bases and J lost 0, with 9 bases in between. Germline V gene sequence: CDR1 SNHLY, CDR2 FYNNEI. The CDR3 sequence is CASSEGGSSYEQYF. The part of the CDR3 DNA that was read is TGTGCCAGCAGTGAGGGGGGTAGCTCCTACGAG.

This clone was found many times. The CDR3 goes on 3 residues after the read ends, and that part is filled in from the germline J gene. The gene calls are TRBV5-4 and TRBJ2-3; possible D gene TRBD2, 5 bases. Germline assignment: CDR1 SGHNT and CDR2 YYREEE (reference sequence). The CDR3 loop spans 15 amino acids. Between the trimmed V and J ends, which lost 3 bases and 6 bases, there was a span of 17 bases. This chain's CDR3 is CASSWAGKIPDTQYF. Partial CDR3 DNA: TGTGCCAGCAGCTGGGCGGGCAAGATCCCCGATACG.

This clone has ten or more counts. The read ends 3 residues before the CDR3 terminus; that terminus is restored from the germline J gene. V and J are TRBV7-9 and TRBJ1-2; no definite D call. Germline CDR1 reads SEHNR; CDR2 reads FQNEAQ (reference sequence). V was pared by 5 bases and J by 3 bases, with 13 bases between. CDR3 size: 14 residues. The part of the CDR3 DNA that was read is TGTGCCAGCAGCCCACCCGACACGGACTATGGC. It yields the protein CASSPPDTDYG. The entire CDR3 sequence reads CASSPPDTDYGYTF.

This clone was recorded many times. The read halts 3 residues ahead of the CDR3 end, with the missing end drawn from the germline J gene. This chain connects TRBV10-3 to TRBJ1-6; D is uncertain. V lost 10 bases, J lost 8 bases, and 15 bases lay in between. CDR1 is ENHRY, CDR2 SYGVKD, per germline. The CDR3 extends over 13 amino acids. The sequenced CDR3 bases are TGTGCCACCCTCTCGGACTCGGATTCACCC. Translating gives CATLSDSDSP. The full CDR3 is CATLSDSDSPLHF.

The sample holds many counts of this clone. The read falls 3 residues short of the CDR3 end, and the missing part is taken from the germline J gene. This chain connects TRBV7-9 to TRBJ1-5; D is possibly TRBD1 (5 bases). V lost 5 bases, J lost 4 bases, and 15 bases lay in between. The germline gives CDR1 SEHNR, CDR2 FQNEAQ (reference sequence). CDR3 length: 15 amino acids. This chain's CDR3 is CASSDEPNRNQPQHF. The sequenced CDR3 bases are TGTGCCAGCAGCGACGAACCCAACAGGAATCAGCCC.

This clone showed up many times. Read data end 3 residues before the CDR3 end; the end is taken from the germline J gene. The gene calls are TRBV14 and TRBJ1-1; 8 nucleotides agree with TRBD1. With V trimmed by 5 bases and J by 2 bases, 4 bases remained unmatched. CDR1 SGHDN and CDR2 FVKESK come from the germline V gene. CDR3 size: 14 residues. The covered CDR3 bases are TGTGCCAGCAGCGCGGACAGGGTAAACACTGAA. Residues: CASSADRVNTE. The full CDR3 protein is CASSADRVNTEAFF.

This clone was detected ten times or more. The DNA ends 3 residues before the CDR3 does, and the rest of the CDR3 is filled in from the germline J gene. The V gene is TRBV20-1, the J gene TRBJ1-4, with D unresolved. The CDR3 consists of 13 residues. Per the germline V gene, CDR1 is DFQATT and CDR2 is SNEGSKA (reference sequence). The ends were cut back, 4 bases at V and 7 bases at J, with 13 bases in the middle. The CDR3 loop reads CSAKGPLGEKLFF. The DNA read from the CDR3 is TGCAGTGCTAAAGGGCCTTTGGGTGAAAAA.

This clone came up many times. The CDR3 spells CASSYGQGVRTGELFF. The CDR3 DNA, read in part, is TGTGCCAGCAGTTACGGACAGGGGGTTCGCACCGGGGAG. The chain is built from TRBV6-2 or TRBV6-3 and TRBJ2-2, with 10 bases identical to TRBD1. The CDR3 goes on 3 residues after the read ends, and that part is filled in from the germline J gene. Trimming at V came to 2 bases and at J to 4 bases, leaving 4 bases not matched to a gene. This CDR3 is built from 16 residues. Per the germline V gene, CDR1 is MNHEY and CDR2 is SVGEGT.

There are many counts of this clone. Read data end 3 residues before the CDR3 end; the end is taken from the germline J gene. V gene TRBV5-1 combines with J gene TRBJ2-3, with D perhaps matching TRBD1 (6 bases). The germline V and J ends were trimmed by 5 bases and 0 bases, with 16 bases remaining between them. The CDR3 runs to 16 residues. Per germline, CDR1 SGHRS and CDR2 YFSETQ. The part of the CDR3 DNA that was read is TGCGCCAGCAGTGGACAGCTAGACCTCAGCACAGATACG. Translated, it gives CASSGQLDLSTDT. The full CDR3 reads CASSGQLDLSTDTQYF.

This clone has ten or more counts. The covered CDR3 bases are TGTGCCAGCAGCCCAGGCCAGGATACG. Encoded protein: CASSPGQDT. The full CDR3 is CASSPGQDTQYF. The V and J genes are TRBV11-3 and TRBJ2-3; D call uncertain. Sequencing ends 3 residues short of the CDR3 end; the germline J gene provides the rest. In germline, CDR1 is SGHNT, CDR2 YENEEA. The CDR3 spans 12 residues. The V end lost 5 bases, the J end lost 6 bases, and 9 bases lay between the germline ends.

The table lists this clone with many counts. Sequencing ends 3 residues short of the CDR3 end; the germline J gene provides the rest. V is TRBV19 and J is TRBJ1-2; TRBD1 aligns across 8 bases. V lost 3 bases and J lost 2; bases outside the gene matches: 2. Germline-derived CDR1 and CDR2 are LNHDA and SQIVND (reference sequence). This CDR3 spans 14 amino acids. CDR3 DNA (partial): TGTGCCAGTAGTATCGCAGGGGGCAACTATGGC. It encodes CASSIAGGNYG. From start to end, the CDR3 is CASSIAGGNYGYTF. Variable domain in full (rest from reference TRBV19 and TRBJ1-2): DGGITQSPKYLFRKEGQNVTLSCEQNLNHDAMYWYRQDPGQGLRLIYYSQIVNDFQKGDIAEGYSVSREKKESFPLTVTSAQKNPTAFYLCASSIAGGNYGYTFGSGTRLTVV.

This clone was counted at least ten times. The read gets to within 3 residues of the CDR3 end, and the germline J gene fills in the rest. This sequence joins TRBV11-2 and TRBJ2-7; D is unresolved. This CDR3 has 13 amino acids. Germline CDR1 reads SGHAT; CDR2 reads FQNNGV. V was cut by 3 bases and J by 0 bases, with 6 bases left in between. The part of the CDR3 DNA that was read is TGTGCCAGCAGCTTGGGCAGCTCCTACGAG. Protein: CASSLGSSYE. The entire CDR3 sequence reads CASSLGSSYEQYF.

In its sample, this clone was seen many times. With the read ending 3 residues before the CDR3 end, the germline J gene is used to fill in that end. The gene calls are TRBV5-1 and TRBJ2-7; D is perhaps TRBD2 (6 bases). This CDR3 has 14 residues. Germline V gives CDR1 SGHRS, CDR2 YFSETQ. V was clipped by 7 bases and J by 6 bases, with 20 bases between them. Partial CDR3 DNA: TGCGCCAGCTTCCCAGGCGGAGGGGTTGGCGAG. Translation: CASFPGGGVGE. In full, the CDR3 reads CASFPGGGVGEQYF.

This clone was seen at least ten times. The read ends 3 residues shy of where the CDR3 ends; the end is completed using the germline J gene. The V and J genes are TRBV28 and TRBJ1-1; the match to TRBD1 covers 9 bases. V lost 5 bases and J lost 1; bases outside the gene matches: 8. CDR3 size: 16 residues. The germline V gene encodes CDR1 MDHEN and CDR2 SYDVKM. CDR3 bases read: TGTGCCAGCAGTGAACTTCCGGGACAGGGGAACACTGAA. Translating it yields CASSELPGQGNTE. The full CDR3 is CASSELPGQGNTEAFF.

This clone was recorded at least ten times. The observed sequence ends 3 residues before the CDR3 terminus, with the missing tail filled in from the germline J gene. J is TRBJ1-2 and V is TRBV7-8; 9 bases align to TRBD1. This CDR3 is 16 amino acids long. Unmatched junction bases numbered 9, after V lost 3 bases and J lost 4 bases. Germline assignment: CDR1 SGHVS and CDR2 FQNEAQ. Here the CDR3 reads CASSLMGTGLFYGYTF. Incomplete CDR3 DNA: TGTGCCAGCAGCTTGATGGGGACAGGGTTATTCTATGGC. The full variable domain, in which reference TRBV7-8 and TRBJ1-2 provide the parts outside the CDR3, is GAGVSQSPRYKVAKRGQDVALRCDPISGHVSLFWYQQALGQGPEFLTYFQNEAQLDKSGLPSDRFFAERPEGSVSTLKIQRTQQEDSAVYLCASSLMGTGLFYGYTFGSGTRLTVV.